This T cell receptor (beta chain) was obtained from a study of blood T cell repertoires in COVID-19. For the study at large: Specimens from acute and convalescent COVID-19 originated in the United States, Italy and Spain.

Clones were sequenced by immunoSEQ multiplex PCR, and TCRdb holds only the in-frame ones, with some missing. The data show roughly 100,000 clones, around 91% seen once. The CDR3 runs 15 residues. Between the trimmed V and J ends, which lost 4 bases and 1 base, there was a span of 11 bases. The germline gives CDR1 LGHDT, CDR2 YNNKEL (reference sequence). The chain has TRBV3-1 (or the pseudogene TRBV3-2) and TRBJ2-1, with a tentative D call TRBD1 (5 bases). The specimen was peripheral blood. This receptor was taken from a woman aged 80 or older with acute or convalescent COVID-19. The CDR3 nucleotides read TGTGCCAGCAGCCCCGACAGCGCATCCTACAATGAGCAGTTCTTC. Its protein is CASSPDSASYNEQFF.